This T cell receptor (beta chain) is from a study of blood T cell repertoires in COVID-19. This CDR3 spans 16 amino acids. Trimming took 0 bases from V and 4 from J, leaving 16 bases between them. CDR1 SGHNT and CDR2 YYREEE come from the germline V gene (reference sequence). As handled by the study authors: Researchers report that nucleated cell counts were estimated from reference gene primer amplification. Sequencing was performed with immunoSEQ multiplex PCR; in TCRdb, only in-frame clones are kept and a portion is missing. V, J and clone size are those of that table, while D and trimming were read from the DNA. The sample shows approximately 90,000 clones, roughly nine tenths of them seen only once.

This sequence joins TRBV5-4 and TRBJ1-1, with D maybe TRBD1 (5 bases). The TCR originated in a man aged 55 to 70 with COVID-19, enrolled during active disease. Sequencing was done on a sample of peripheral blood. DNA of the CDR3: TGTGCCAGCAGCTTGGGGGGGGACTCGGTAGGCACTGAAGCTTTCTTT. This gives the protein CASSLGGDSVGTEAFF.